The 27 T cell receptor beta chains listed next were all sequenced from one sample in a study of neurological immune-mediated disorders. TCRdb redid the calling of the 5' RACE reads with MiXCR, one entry per CDR3 protein. The sample includes around 29,000 distinct CDR3 sequences, 9.5% to 13% seen only once; the top ten take 5% to 7.5%. The sequenced sample consisted of PBMCs. Receptor source: a woman aged 55 to 70 in good health.

This clonotype appeared many times. The chain is built from TRBV5-1 and TRBJ1-1; D possibly corresponds to TRBD1 (6 bases). The CDR3 has 18 residues. Deletions cut 0 bases from V and 0 bases from J, with 18 bases between. The germline V gene encodes CDR1 SGHRS and CDR2 YFSETQ. The CDR3 coding sequence is TGCGCCAGCAGCTTGGTCTGGGGGGGCGGAACTATGAACACTGAAGCTTTCTTT. It is translated as CASSLVWGGGTMNTEAFF. Full variable domain (outside the CDR3, taken from reference TRBV5-1 and TRBJ1-1): KAGVTQTPRYLIKTRGQQVTLSCSPISGHRSVSWYQQTPGQGLQFLFEYFSETQRNKGNFPGRFSGRQFSNSRSEMNVSTLELGDSALYLCASSLVWGGGTMNTEAFFGQGTRLTVV.

The sample holds many counts of this clonotype. This chain uses TRBV20-1 with TRBJ2-1; 10 bases fit TRBD2. In germline, CDR1 is DFQATT, CDR2 SNEGSKA (reference sequence). The V gene end was trimmed by 1 base and the J gene end by 8 bases; junction bases not matched to a gene: 14. This CDR3 region has 17 residues. The CDR3 coding sequence is TGCAGTGCTAGAGTTAGGAAGCGGGGGGGCCTAATATATGAGCAGTTCTTC. Translating gives CSARVRKRGGLIYEQFF.

This clonotype was detected ten times or more. The chain employs TRBV7-3 and TRBJ1-6; D is ambiguous. The CDR3 runs to 14 residues. Trimming removed 1 base at V and 2 bases at J, with 3 bases between. Germline values: CDR1 SGHTA, CDR2 FQGTGA. The CDR3 sequence: CASSLSPYNSPLHF. CDR3 bases: TGTGCCAGCAGCTTAAGCCCCTATAATTCACCCCTCCACTTT.

Of note for this clonotype: An end of the junction differs from the germline gene, which may be a read error. This chain links TRBV5-1 with TRBJ1-1; D unclear. The CDR3 covers 14 residues. Germline V gene data show CDR1 as SGHRS and CDR2 as YFSETQ. CDR3 region: CTSSLAMANTEAFF. In DNA, the CDR3 is TGCACCAGCAGCTTGGCCATGGCGAACACTGAAGCTTTCTTT.

The sample holds many counts of this clonotype. This chain links TRBV7-9 with TRBJ1-1, with a possible D match to TRBD1 (5 bases). Trimming removed 7 bases from V and 5 bases from J, with 23 bases in between. The CDR3 totals 16 residues. Germline CDR1 SEHNR, CDR2 FQNEAQ (reference sequence). In DNA, the CDR3 is TGTGCCAGCACCGATAGTAGTGTACAGGACGGTACTGAAGCTTTCTTT. Translation gives CASTDSSVQDGTEAFF.

This clonotype appeared many times. The rearrangement uses TRBV3-1 and TRBJ1-1; 9 positions match TRBD1. Germline lookup yields CDR1 LGHDT and CDR2 YNNKEL (reference sequence). This CDR3 contains 14 residues. With V trimmed by 5 bases and J by 5 bases, 6 bases remained unmatched. The CDR3 reads CASSEGTGRTEAFF. In DNA, the CDR3 is TGTGCCAGCAGCGAGGGGACAGGGCGGACTGAAGCTTTCTTT. Together with reference TRBV3-1 and TRBJ1-1, the CDR3 gives the full variable domain: DTAVSQTPKYLVTQMGNDKSIKCEQNLGHDTMYWYKQDSKKFLKIMFSYNNKELIINETVPNRFSPKSPDKAHLNLHINSLELGDSAVYFCASSEGTGRTEAFFGQGTRLTVV.

This clonotype has a count of ten or more. The chain has TRBV7-9 and TRBJ1-5; 9 bases are a match to TRBD1. Germline trimming cut 5 bases from V and 3 bases from J; bases unmatched to any gene: 8. The CDR3 runs to 16 residues. Germline V gene data show CDR1 as SEHNR and CDR2 as FQNEAQ (reference sequence). CDR3 sequence reads: CASSAGQGTFNQPQHF. The CDR3 DNA reads as TGTGCCAGCAGCGCCGGACAGGGGACCTTCAATCAGCCCCAGCATTTT.

Ten or more counts support this clonotype. V is TRBV20-1 and J is TRBJ2-1; perhaps D is TRBD1 or TRBD2 (5 bases each). V lost 7 bases and J 7 bases, leaving 8 bases between the germline ends. This CDR3 contains 10 residues. Germline V lookup: CDR1 DFQATT, CDR2 SNEGSKA (reference sequence). The CDR3 bases are TGCAGTGGGGGGAAGAATGAGCAGTTCTTC. Translation: CSGGKNEQFF.

This clonotype was seen at least ten times. This chain uses TRBV11-2 with TRBJ2-5; D remains ambiguous. Trimming removed 6 bases at V and 5 bases at J, with 13 bases between. This CDR3 has 13 amino acids. The V gene's germline CDR1 is SGHAT and CDR2 FQNNGV. CDR3: CASSTERLETQYF. The CDR3 DNA sequence: TGTGCCAGCAGTACGGAGAGGTTGGAGACCCAGTACTTC.

This clonotype came up many times. V and J are TRBV12-3 or TRBV12-4 and TRBJ1-1; D perhaps matches TRBD1 (5 bases). The CDR3 is made up of 13 amino acids. Trimming cost V 7 bases and J 4 bases, with 13 bases left between them. The CDR3 loop is CASTANRGTEAFF. The DNA for the CDR3 is TGTGCCAGCACGGCAAATAGGGGCACTGAAGCTTTCTTT.

This clonotype was counted many times. The genes are TRBV5-1 and TRBJ1-6, with D perhaps TRBD1 (5 bases). V lost 2 bases and J 7 bases, leaving 13 bases between the germline ends. Germline CDR1 and CDR2: SGHRS and YFSETQ. This CDR3 has 15 residues. CDR3 sequence: CASSFGGASNSPLHF. As DNA, the CDR3 is TGCGCCAGCAGCTTCGGCGGGGCGAGCAATTCACCCCTCCACTTT.

There are many counts of this clonotype. The rearrangement uses TRBV6-1 and TRBJ2-1, with 8 bases identical to TRBD1. The V and J ends lost 2 bases and 0 bases, in that order; junction bases with no gene match: 0. The CDR3 runs to 15 residues. Germline V gene lookup returns CDR1 MNHNS and CDR2 SASEGT. CDR3 sequence: CASSETGGSYNEQFF. CDR3 DNA: TGTGCCAGCAGTGAAACAGGGGGCTCCTACAATGAGCAGTTCTTC.

In its sample, this clonotype was seen many times. J is TRBJ2-4 and V is TRBV7-9, with 10 bases matching TRBD1. CDR1 and CDR2 (germline): SEHNR, FQNEAQ (reference sequence). V gave up 2 bases and J gave up 7 bases; unmatched junction bases: 2. This CDR3 contains 14 residues. In nucleotides, the CDR3 is TGTGCCAGCAGCTTACCGGGACAGGGGAACATTCAGTACTTC. Protein sequence: CASSLPGQGNIQYF.

This clonotype was picked up many times. V and J are TRBV5-1 and TRBJ2-3; D is unresolved. Germline CDR1 and CDR2: SGHRS and YFSETQ. CDR3 length: 16 amino acids. The V gene lost 1 base and the J gene lost 0 bases, with 12 bases spanning the gap. CDR3 protein: CASSLYLELSTDTQYF. CDR3 nucleotides: TGCGCCAGCAGCTTGTATTTAGAACTTAGCACAGATACGCAGTATTTT.

As for this clonotype: A much more abundant neighbour one base away suggests this may be a read error. The chain combines TRBV9 with TRBJ2-2, with D possibly being TRBD1 (5 bases). V was pared by 3 bases and J by 2 bases, with 11 bases between. From germline, CDR1 is SGDLS and CDR2 YYNGEE. CDR3 length equals 15 residues. DNA for the CDR3: TGTGCCAGCAGCGATACAGGAGCTAACACCGGGGAGCTGTTTTTT. As protein: CASSDTGANTGELFF.

This clonotype was seen at least ten times. The chain carries TRBV3-1 and TRBJ2-7; D remains ambiguous. The germline CDR1 and CDR2 sequences are LGHDT and YNNKEL (reference sequence). V was pared by 1 base and J by 4 bases, with 5 bases between. The CDR3 sequence is 12 residues long. DNA of the CDR3: TGTGCCAGCAGCCAAGTAGCATACGAGCAGTACTTC. Translating gives CASSQVAYEQYF.

This clonotype has at least ten counts. This rearrangement joins TRBV29-1 to TRBJ1-5; D not certain. The CDR3 is 14 amino acids. Per germline, CDR1 SQVTM and CDR2 ANQGSEA. Trimming left V 3 bases short and J 7 bases short, with 16 bases between. In DNA, the CDR3 is TGCAGCGTTGATCTCAGGTTCAGAGGGCAGCCCCAGCATTTT. Amino acid sequence: CSVDLRFRGQPQHF.

This clonotype was observed at least ten times. This chain connects TRBV5-1 to TRBJ2-5; 9 nucleotides match TRBD2. CDR1 and CDR2 from the germline V gene are SGHRS and YFSETQ. The ends lost 0 bases at V and 2 bases at J; junction bases unmatched: 5. The CDR3 consists of 16 residues. Here the CDR3 reads CASSLEKGLAQETQYF. In nucleotides, the CDR3 is TGCGCCAGCAGCTTGGAGAAGGGACTAGCTCAAGAGACCCAGTACTTC.

This clonotype was seen ten or more times. J is TRBJ2-7 and V is TRBV5-1, with a weak D call TRBD1 (5 bases). V was cut by 0 bases and J by 5 bases, with 18 bases left in between. The CDR3 has 16 residues. Germline lookup yields CDR1 SGHRS and CDR2 YFSETQ. CDR3 sequence: CASSLGERGRGNEQYF. The DNA for the CDR3 is TGCGCCAGCAGCTTGGGAGAACGTGGAAGGGGTAACGAGCAGTACTTC.

At least ten counts were recorded for this clonotype. V and J are TRBV28 and TRBJ2-5; D is perhaps TRBD1 (6 bases). The CDR3 sequence is 17 residues long. CDR1 is MDHEN, CDR2 SYDVKM, per germline. Trimming removed 4 bases from V and 4 bases from J, with 22 bases in between. The CDR3: CASSSLQGPPERETQYF. The CDR3 region has the DNA TGTGCCAGCAGTTCCCTACAGGGACCCCCGGAGAGAGAGACCCAGTACTTC.

This clonotype was picked up many times. V gene TRBV6-1 combines with J gene TRBJ2-2; 7 bases map to TRBD1. CDR3 length: 15 residues. Per the germline V gene, CDR1 is MNHNS and CDR2 is SASEGT. J lost 0 bases, V lost 6 bases, and 4 bases had no gene match. The CDR3 nucleotides read TGTGCCAGCAGAGAGGGGGCTGCGAACACCGGGGAGCTGTTTTTT. Protein product: CASREGAANTGELFF.

This clonotype has at least ten counts. This chain links TRBV7-2 with TRBJ2-3, with TRBD2 matching over 11 bases. The length of the CDR3 is 16 residues. CDR1 SGHTA and CDR2 FQGNSA come from the germline V gene. Trimming at V came to 6 bases and at J to 2 bases, leaving 7 bases not matched to a gene. The CDR3 here is CASRLAGGTITDTQYF. The CDR3 DNA sequence: TGTGCCAGCAGGCTAGCGGGGGGAACAATCACAGATACGCAGTATTTT.

Comment on this clonotype: Mismatch with germline at one junction end may stem from a read error. The CDR3 DNA reads as TGTTCCAGCAGTTTTGTCGGAGGCGCGATATATTTT. Residues: CSSSFVGGAIYF. The chain recombines TRBV12-3 or TRBV12-4 with TRBJ1-3; D is unclear. This CDR3 has 12 amino acids.

This clonotype appeared many times. The chain has TRBV5-1 and TRBJ2-1; no clear D. Germline V CDR1 and CDR2: SGHRS, YFSETQ. V lost 1 base to trimming and J lost 3 bases, with 5 bases between them. This CDR3 has 13 amino acids. The CDR3 here is CASSLTYYNEQFF. DNA for the CDR3: TGCGCCAGCAGCTTGACCTACTACAATGAGCAGTTCTTC.

At least ten counts were recorded for this clonotype. V and J are TRBV5-5 and TRBJ1-6, with a tentative D call TRBD1 (5 bases). Looked up from germline, CDR1 is SGHKS and CDR2 is YYEKEE (reference sequence). The V gene lost 1 base and the J gene lost 0 bases, with 11 bases spanning the gap. CDR3 length equals 17 residues. CDR3 loop: CASSLRGLSSYNSPLHF. The DNA of the CDR3 is TGTGCCAGCAGCTTGAGGGGACTTAGCTCCTATAATTCACCCCTCCACTTT. Variable domain in full (rest from reference TRBV5-5 and TRBJ1-6): DAGVTQSPTHLIKTRGQQVTLRCSPISGHKSVSWYQQVLGQGPQFIFQYYEKEERGRGNFPDRFSARQFPNYSSELNVNALLLGDSALYLCASSLRGLSSYNSPLHFGNGTRLTVT.

Of note for this clonotype: A much larger clone lies one base from this, so it may be a read error. The chain carries TRBV13 and TRBJ1-6; D not certain. The CDR3 sequence is 16 residues long. Per the germline V gene, CDR1 is PRHDT and CDR2 is FYEKMQ (reference sequence). CDR3 in DNA: TGTGTCAGCAGCCTACCCCCGGGCAGGCCGAATTCACCCCTCCACTTT. It codes for CVSSLPPGRPNSPLHF.

There are many counts of this clonotype. The rearrangement uses TRBV20-1 and TRBJ2-7; D might be TRBD2 (5 bases). The CDR3 has 15 residues. V gave up 5 bases and J gave up 5 bases, with 22 bases separating them. Germline V lookup: CDR1 DFQATT, CDR2 SNEGSKA (reference sequence). CDR3: CSALSGNLVANEQYF. CDR3 coding DNA: TGCAGTGCTCTCTCGGGGAACCTCGTTGCGAACGAGCAGTACTTC.